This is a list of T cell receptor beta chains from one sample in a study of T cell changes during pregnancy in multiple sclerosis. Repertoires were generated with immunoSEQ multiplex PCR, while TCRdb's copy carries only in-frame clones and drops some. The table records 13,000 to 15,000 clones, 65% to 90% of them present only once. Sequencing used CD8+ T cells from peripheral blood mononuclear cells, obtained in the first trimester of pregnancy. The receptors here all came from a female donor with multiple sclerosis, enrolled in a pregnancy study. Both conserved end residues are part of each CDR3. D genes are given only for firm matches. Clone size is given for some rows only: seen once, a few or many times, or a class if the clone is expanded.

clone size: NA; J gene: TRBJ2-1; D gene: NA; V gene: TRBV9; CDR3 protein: CASSVELGGGAHNEQFF; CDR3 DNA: TGTGCCAGCAGCGTAGAGCTGGGGGGGGGCGCTCACAATGAGCAGTTCTTC
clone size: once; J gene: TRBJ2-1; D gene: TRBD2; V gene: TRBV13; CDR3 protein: CASSASGSYEQFF; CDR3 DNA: TGTGCCAGCAGCGCTAGCGGGAGCTATGAGCAGTTCTTC
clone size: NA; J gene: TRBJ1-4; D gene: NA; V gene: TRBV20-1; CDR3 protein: CSAIDRKLFF; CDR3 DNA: TGCAGTGCTATTGACAGAAAACTGTTTTTT
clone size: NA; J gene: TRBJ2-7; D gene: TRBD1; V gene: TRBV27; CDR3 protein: CASSLAGTGFVYEQYF; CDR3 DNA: TGTGCCAGCAGTTTGGCCGGGACAGGGTTTGTCTACGAGCAGTACTTC
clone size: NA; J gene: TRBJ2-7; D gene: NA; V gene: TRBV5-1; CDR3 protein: CASRSLGSGTYEQYF; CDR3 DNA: TGCGCCAGCAGATCCCTTGGTTCAGGCACCTACGAGCAGTACTTC
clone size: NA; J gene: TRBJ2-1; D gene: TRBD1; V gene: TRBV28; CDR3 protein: CASRDGTGRRNEQFF; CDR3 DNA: TGTGCCAGCAGGGATGGGACAGGGAGGAGGAATGAGCAGTTCTTC
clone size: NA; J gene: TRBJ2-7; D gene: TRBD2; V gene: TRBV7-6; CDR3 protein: CASSPGTSGGAGEQYF; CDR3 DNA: TGTGCCAGCAGCCCCGGGACTAGCGGGGGGGCGGGCGAGCAGTACTTC
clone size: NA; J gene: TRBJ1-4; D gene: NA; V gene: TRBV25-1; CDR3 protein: CAVGGGGKLFF; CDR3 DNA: TGTGCCGTAGGGGGGGGAGGAAAACTGTTTTTT
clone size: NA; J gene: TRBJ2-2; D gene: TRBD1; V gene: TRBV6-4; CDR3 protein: CASQDRENTGELFF; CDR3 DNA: TGTGCCAGCCAGGACAGGGAAAACACCGGGGAGCTGTTTTTT
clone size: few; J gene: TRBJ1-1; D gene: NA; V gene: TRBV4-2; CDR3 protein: CASSQDLEGQNTEAFF; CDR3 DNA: TGTGCCAGCAGCCAAGATCTGGAGGGCCAGAACACTGAAGCTTTCTTT
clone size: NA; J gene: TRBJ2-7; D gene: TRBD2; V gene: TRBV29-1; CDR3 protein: CSVKLAGRSYEQYF; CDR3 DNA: TGCAGCGTAAAACTAGCGGGGAGGTCCTACGAGCAGTACTTC
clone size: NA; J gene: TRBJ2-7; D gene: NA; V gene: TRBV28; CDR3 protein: CASSLSSGTYSFYEQYF; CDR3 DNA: TGTGCCAGCAGTCTTTCCTCCGGGACATATTCCTTCTACGAGCAGTACTTC
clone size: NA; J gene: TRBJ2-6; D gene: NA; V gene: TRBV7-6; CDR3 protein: CASSLSQASYPSGANVLTF; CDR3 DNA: TGTGCCAGCAGCTTATCCCAGGCCTCTTATCCCTCTGGGGCCAACGTCCTGACTTTC
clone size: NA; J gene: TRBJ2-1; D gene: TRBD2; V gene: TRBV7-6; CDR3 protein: CASSPEASGPSSYNEQFF; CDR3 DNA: TGTGCCAGCAGCCCAGAGGCTAGCGGCCCCAGCTCCTACAATGAGCAGTTCTTC
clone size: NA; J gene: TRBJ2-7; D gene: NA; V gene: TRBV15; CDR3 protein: CATSRADDSSYEQYF; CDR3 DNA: TGTGCCACCAGCAGAGCTGATGACTCTTCCTACGAGCAGTACTTC
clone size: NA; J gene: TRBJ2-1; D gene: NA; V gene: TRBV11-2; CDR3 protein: CASSSANLRLEQFF; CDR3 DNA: TGTGCCAGCAGCTCTGCCAATCTGAGACTGGAGCAGTTCTTC
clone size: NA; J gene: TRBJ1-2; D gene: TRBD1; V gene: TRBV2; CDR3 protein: CASSDGDRDNYGYTF; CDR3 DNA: TGTGCCAGCAGTGACGGGGACAGGGACAACTATGGCTACACCTTC
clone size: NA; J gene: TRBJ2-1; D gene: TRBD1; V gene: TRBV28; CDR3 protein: CASSPVQGSSYNEQFF; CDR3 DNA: TGTGCCAGCAGTCCCGTACAGGGGAGCTCCTACAATGAGCAGTTCTTC
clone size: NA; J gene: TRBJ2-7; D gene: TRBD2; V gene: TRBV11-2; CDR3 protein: CASSFWTSEYEQYF; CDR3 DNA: TGTGCCAGCAGCTTTTGGACTAGCGAATACGAGCAGTACTTC
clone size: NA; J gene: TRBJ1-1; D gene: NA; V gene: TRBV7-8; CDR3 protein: CASSANRVEAFF; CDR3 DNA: TGTGCCAGCAGCGCAAACAGGGTAGAGGCTTTCTTT
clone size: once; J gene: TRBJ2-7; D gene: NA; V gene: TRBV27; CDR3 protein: CASSNLPAYEQYF; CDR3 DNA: TGTGCCAGCAGTAACCTCCCGGCCTACGAGCAGTACTTC
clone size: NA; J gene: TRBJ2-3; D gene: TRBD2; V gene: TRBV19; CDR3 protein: CASSRAERGADTQYF; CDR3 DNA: TGTGCCAGTAGTAGAGCAGAGCGGGGGGCGGATACGCAGTATTTT
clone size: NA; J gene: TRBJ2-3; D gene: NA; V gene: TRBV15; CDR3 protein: CATSRDFPPRDTQYF; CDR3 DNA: TGTGCCACCAGCAGAGATTTTCCCCCTCGGGATACGCAGTATTTT
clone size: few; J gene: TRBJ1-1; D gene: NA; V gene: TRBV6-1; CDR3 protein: CASTSHRAAAFF; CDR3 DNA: TGTGCCAGCACCTCGCACAGGGCGGCAGCTTTCTTT
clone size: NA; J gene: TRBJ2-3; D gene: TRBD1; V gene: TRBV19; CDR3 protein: CASNGMRGPQYF; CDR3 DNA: TGTGCCAGTAATGGGATGAGGGGGCCGCAGTATTTT
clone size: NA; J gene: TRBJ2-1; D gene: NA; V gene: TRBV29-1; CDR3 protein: CSARTGEQFF; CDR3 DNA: TGCAGCGCCAGGACTGGTGAGCAGTTCTTC
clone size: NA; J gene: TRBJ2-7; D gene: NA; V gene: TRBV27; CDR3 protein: CASSGGNSYEQYF; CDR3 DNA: TGTGCCAGCAGTGGAGGTAACTCCTACGAGCAGTACTTC
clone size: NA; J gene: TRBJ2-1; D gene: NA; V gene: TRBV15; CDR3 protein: CATSQTGYTYNEQFF; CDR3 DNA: TGTGCCACCAGTCAAACAGGATATACCTACAATGAGCAGTTCTTC
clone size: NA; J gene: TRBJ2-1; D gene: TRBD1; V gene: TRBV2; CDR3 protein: CASTTNLGRDRNNEQFF; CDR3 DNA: TGTGCCAGCACCACGAATTTGGGGCGGGACAGGAACAATGAGCAGTTCTTC
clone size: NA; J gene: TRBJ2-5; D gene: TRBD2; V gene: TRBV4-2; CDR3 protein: CASSQRGRASGVQETQYF; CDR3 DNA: TGTGCCAGCAGCCAACGGGGGCGAGCTAGCGGGGTTCAAGAGACCCAGTACTTC
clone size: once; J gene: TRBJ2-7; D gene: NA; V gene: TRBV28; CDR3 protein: CASRDLAETGYEQYF; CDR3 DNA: TGTGCCAGCAGGGATTTAGCGGAAACAGGTTACGAGCAGTACTTC
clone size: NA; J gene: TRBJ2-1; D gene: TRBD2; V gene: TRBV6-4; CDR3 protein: CASSEAGTGNAEQFF; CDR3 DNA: TGTGCCAGCAGTGAAGCGGGAACGGGAAATGCTGAGCAGTTCTTC
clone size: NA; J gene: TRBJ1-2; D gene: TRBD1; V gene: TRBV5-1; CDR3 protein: CASSSPTDPRDRELYGYTF; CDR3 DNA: TGCGCCAGCAGCTCCCCTACGGATCCCCGGGACAGGGAACTCTATGGCTACACCTTC
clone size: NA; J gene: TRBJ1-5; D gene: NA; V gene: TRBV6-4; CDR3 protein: CASSPRGSEQPQHF; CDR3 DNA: TGTGCCAGCAGTCCCAGGGGCTCGGAACAGCCCCAGCATTTT
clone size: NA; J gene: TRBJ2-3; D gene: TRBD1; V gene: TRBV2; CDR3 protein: CASSGTGGAGTDTQYF; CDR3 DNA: TGTGCCAGCAGTGGGACAGGGGGCGCAGGCACAGATACGCAGTATTTT
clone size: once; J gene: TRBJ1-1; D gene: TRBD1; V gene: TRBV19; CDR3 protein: CASSYRTGSQGAFF; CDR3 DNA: TGTGCCAGTAGTTATCGGACAGGGTCTCAAGGAGCTTTCTTT
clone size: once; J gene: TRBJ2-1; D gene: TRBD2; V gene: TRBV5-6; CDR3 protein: CASTLGTSPANEQFF; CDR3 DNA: TGTGCCAGCACCCTCGGGACTAGCCCCGCCAATGAGCAGTTCTTC
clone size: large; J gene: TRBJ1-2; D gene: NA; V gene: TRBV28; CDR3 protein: CASSFSGADYGYTF; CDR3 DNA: TGTGCCAGCAGTTTTTCGGGTGCCGACTATGGCTACACCTTC
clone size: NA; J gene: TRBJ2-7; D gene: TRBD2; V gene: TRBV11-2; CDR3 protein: CASSLLVLAGRSYEQYF; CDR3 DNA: TGTGCCAGCAGCTTATTAGTCCTAGCGGGGCGCTCCTACGAGCAGTACTTC
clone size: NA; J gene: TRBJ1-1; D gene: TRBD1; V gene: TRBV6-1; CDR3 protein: CASSDWDRANTEAFF; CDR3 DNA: TGTGCCAGCAGTGACTGGGACAGGGCGAACACTGAAGCTTTCTTT
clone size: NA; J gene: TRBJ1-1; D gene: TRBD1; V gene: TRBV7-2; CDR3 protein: CASSFDRVWPEAFF; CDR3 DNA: TGTGCCAGCAGCTTCGACAGGGTTTGGCCTGAAGCTTTCTTT
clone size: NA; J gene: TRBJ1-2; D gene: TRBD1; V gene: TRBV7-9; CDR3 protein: CASSWLDRETYGYTF; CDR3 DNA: TGTGCCAGCAGCTGGTTGGACAGGGAGACCTATGGCTACACCTTC
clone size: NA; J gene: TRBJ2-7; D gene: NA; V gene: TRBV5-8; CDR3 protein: CASSFGGYEQYF; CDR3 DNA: TGTGCCAGCAGCTTCGGCGGCTACGAGCAGTACTTC
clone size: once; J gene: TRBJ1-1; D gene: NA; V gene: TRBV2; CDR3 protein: CASSEEEGFMNTEAFF; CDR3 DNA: TGTGCCAGCAGTGAAGAAGAGGGTTTTATGAACACTGAAGCTTTCTTT
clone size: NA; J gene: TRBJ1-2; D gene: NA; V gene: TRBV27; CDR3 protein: CASSFDIQYGYTF; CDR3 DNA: TGTGCCAGCAGTTTCGACATCCAATATGGCTACACCTTC
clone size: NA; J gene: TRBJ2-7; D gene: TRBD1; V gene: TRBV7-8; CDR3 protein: CASSKDRVGGPPDEQYF; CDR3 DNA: TGTGCCAGCAGCAAGGACAGGGTGGGCGGCCCCCCTGACGAGCAGTACTTC
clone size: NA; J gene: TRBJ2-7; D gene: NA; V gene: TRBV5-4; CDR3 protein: CASSKQGTGLIEQYF; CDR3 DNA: TGTGCCAGCAGCAAACAAGGCACAGGGTTGATCGAGCAGTACTTC
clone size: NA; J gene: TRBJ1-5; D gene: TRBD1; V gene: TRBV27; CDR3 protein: CASSPTGIFSNQPQHF; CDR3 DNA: TGTGCCAGCAGCCCGACAGGGATTTTTAGCAATCAGCCCCAGCATTTT
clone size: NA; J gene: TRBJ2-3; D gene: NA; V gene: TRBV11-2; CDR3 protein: CASSLARVIPGTDTQYF; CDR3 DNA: TGTGCCAGCAGCTTAGCTCGCGTCATACCTGGCACAGATACGCAGTATTTT
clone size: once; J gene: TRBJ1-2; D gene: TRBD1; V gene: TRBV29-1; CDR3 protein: CSVESRGQGNYGYTF; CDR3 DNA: TGCAGCGTTGAATCCAGGGGACAGGGGAACTATGGCTACACCTTC
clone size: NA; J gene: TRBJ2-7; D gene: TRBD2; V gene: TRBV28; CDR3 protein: CASSFSGSSYEQYF; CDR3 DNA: TGTGCCAGCAGTTTTAGCGGGAGCTCCTACGAGCAGTACTTC
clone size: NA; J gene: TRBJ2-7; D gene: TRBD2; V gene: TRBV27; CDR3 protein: CASSFPGGYPIYEQYF; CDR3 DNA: TGTGCCAGCAGTTTTCCCGGGGGGTACCCAATCTACGAGCAGTACTTC
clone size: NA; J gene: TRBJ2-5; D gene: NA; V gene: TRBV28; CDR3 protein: CASSSVLIGEGEETQYF; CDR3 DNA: TGTGCCAGCAGTTCCGTGCTGATAGGGGAGGGGGAAGAGACCCAGTACTTC
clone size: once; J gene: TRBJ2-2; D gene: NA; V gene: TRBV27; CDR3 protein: CASSLNGIPGELFF; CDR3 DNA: TGTGCCAGCAGTTTAAATGGCATTCCCGGGGAGCTGTTTTTT
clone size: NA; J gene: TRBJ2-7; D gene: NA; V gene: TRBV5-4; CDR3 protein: CASSFFAGAYEQYF; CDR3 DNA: TGTGCCAGCAGCTTCTTCGCCGGAGCCTACGAGCAGTACTTC
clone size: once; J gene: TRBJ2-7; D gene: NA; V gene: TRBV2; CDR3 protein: CASSGLDYPNEQYF; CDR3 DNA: TGTGCCAGCAGTGGACTAGATTATCCCAACGAGCAGTACTTC